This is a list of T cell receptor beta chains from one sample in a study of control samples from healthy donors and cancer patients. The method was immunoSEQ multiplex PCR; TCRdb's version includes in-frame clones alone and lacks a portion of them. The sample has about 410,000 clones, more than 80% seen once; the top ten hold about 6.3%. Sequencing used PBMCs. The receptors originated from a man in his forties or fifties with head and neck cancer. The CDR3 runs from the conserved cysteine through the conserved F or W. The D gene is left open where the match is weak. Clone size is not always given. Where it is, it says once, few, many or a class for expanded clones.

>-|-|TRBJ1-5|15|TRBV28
CASSVTDRINQPQHF
TGTGCCAGCAGTGTCACGGACAGAATCAATCAGCCCCAGCATTTT
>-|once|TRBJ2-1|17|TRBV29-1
CSVEPGGGSGVYNEQFF
TGCAGCGTTGAACCCGGAGGAGGTTCGGGGGTCTACAATGAGCAGTTCTTC
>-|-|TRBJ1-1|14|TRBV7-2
CASSPTLRHFEAFF
TGTGCCAGCAGCCCTACCCTTAGACATTTTGAAGCTTTCTTT
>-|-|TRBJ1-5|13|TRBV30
CAWSVRQIQPQHF
TGTGCCTGGAGTGTTCGGCAGATCCAGCCCCAGCATTTT
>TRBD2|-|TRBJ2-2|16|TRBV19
CASRVLGGANTGELFF
TGTGCCAGTCGGGTGTTGGGAGGGGCGAACACCGGGGAGCTGTTTTTT
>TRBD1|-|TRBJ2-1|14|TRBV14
CASSLYRDSNEQFF
TGTGCCAGCAGCCTTTACCGGGACAGCAATGAGCAGTTCTTC
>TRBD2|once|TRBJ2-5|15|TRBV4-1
CASSQVSGSGETQYF
TGCGCCAGCAGCCAAGTTAGCGGGAGTGGCGAGACCCAGTACTTC
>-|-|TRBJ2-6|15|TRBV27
CASSSSGTGANVLTF
TGTGCCAGCAGTTCATCAGGGACTGGGGCCAACGTCCTGACTTTC
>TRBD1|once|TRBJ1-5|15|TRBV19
CASSGGTGPNQPQHF
TGTGCCAGTAGTGGCGGGACAGGGCCCAATCAGCCCCAGCATTTT
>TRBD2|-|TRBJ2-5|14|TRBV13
CASSSGGPQETQYF
TGTGCCAGCAGCTCGGGGGGGCCTCAAGAGACCCAGTACTTC
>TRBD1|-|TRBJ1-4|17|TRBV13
CASSWGQGPAANEKLFF
TGTGCCAGCAGCTGGGGACAGGGGCCTGCAGCTAATGAAAAACTGTTTTTT
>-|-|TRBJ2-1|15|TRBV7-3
CASSLSLQPHNEQFF
TGTGCCAGCAGCTTATCTCTCCAGCCCCACAATGAGCAGTTCTTC
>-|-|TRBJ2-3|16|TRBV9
CASSAFSGPKTDTQYF
TGTGCCAGCAGCGCCTTCAGCGGTCCCAAAACAGATACGCAGTATTTT
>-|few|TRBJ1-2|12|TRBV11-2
CASSLRQGGYTF
TGTGCCAGCAGCTTACGTCAGGGAGGCTACACCTTC
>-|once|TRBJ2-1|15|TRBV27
CASRPLKGGSNEQFF
TGTGCCAGCAGGCCCCTGAAGGGGGGGTCGAATGAGCAGTTCTTC
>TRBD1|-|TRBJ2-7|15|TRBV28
CASSKPGTGEYEQYF
TGTGCCAGCAGTAAACCCGGGACAGGGGAATACGAGCAGTACTTC
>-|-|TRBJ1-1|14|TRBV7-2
CASSLGTVNTEAFF
TGTGCCAGCAGCTTAGGGACAGTAAACACTGAAGCTTTCTTT
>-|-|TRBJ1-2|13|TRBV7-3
CASSNGAGYGYTF
TGTGCCAGCAGTAACGGGGCAGGCTATGGCTACACCTTC
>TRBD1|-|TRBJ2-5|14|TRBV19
CASRGDRGKETQYF
TGTGCCAGTCGTGGGGACAGGGGAAAAGAGACCCAGTACTTC
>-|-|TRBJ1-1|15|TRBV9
CASSVGQGPNTEAFF
TGTGCCAGCAGCGTAGGTCAGGGGCCGAACACTGAAGCTTTCTTT
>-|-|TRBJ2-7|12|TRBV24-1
CATSDLSREQYF
TGTGCCACCAGTGATCTTAGCCGGGAGCAGTACTTC
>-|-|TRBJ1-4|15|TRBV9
CASSVGFGLNEKLFF
TGTGCCAGCAGCGTAGGCTTCGGGTTAAATGAAAAACTGTTTTTT
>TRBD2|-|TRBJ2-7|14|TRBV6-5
CARGVAGDNYEQYF
TGTGCCAGGGGGGTAGCGGGAGACAACTACGAGCAGTACTTC
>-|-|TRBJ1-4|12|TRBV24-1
CATSDPNEKLFF
TGTGCCACCAGTGATCCTAATGAAAAACTGTTTTTT
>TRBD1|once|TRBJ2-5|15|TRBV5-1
CASSGTGGVSETQYF
TGCGCCAGCAGCGGGACAGGGGGCGTTTCAGAGACCCAGTACTTC
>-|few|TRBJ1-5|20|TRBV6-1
CASSEGSVGITSPGNQPQHF
TGTGCCAGCAGTGAAGGGTCCGTCGGGATAACAAGCCCCGGCAATCAGCCCCAGCATTTT
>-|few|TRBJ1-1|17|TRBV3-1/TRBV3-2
CASSRRSLGSVNTEAFF
TGTGCCAGCAGCCGCCGTTCTCTGGGGTCGGTGAACACTGAAGCTTTCTTT
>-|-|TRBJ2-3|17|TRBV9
CASSVAGGKRSTDTQYF
TGTGCCAGCAGCGTAGCTGGGGGCAAACGAAGCACAGATACGCAGTATTTT
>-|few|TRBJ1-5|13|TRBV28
CASSFTGYQPQHF
TGTGCCAGCAGTTTTACGGGTTATCAGCCCCAGCATTTT
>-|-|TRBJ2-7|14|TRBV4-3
CASSPGDSSYEQYF
TGCGCCAGCAGCCCCGGAGATAGCTCCTACGAGCAGTACTTC
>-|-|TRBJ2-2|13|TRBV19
CASTPTNRRELFF
TGTGCCAGTACACCTACAAATCGGCGGGAGCTGTTTTTT
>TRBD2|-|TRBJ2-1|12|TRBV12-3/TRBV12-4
CASKEPSGSEFF
TGTGCCAGCAAAGAGCCTAGCGGGTCCGAGTTCTTC
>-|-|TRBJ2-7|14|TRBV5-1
CASSLKSGTYEQYF
TGCGCCAGCAGCTTGAAATCGGGCACCTACGAGCAGTACTTC
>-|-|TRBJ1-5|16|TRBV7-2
CASSLAQSNSNQPQHF
TGTGCCAGCAGCTTAGCCCAGTCGAATAGCAATCAGCCCCAGCATTTT
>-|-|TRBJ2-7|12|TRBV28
CASSFDSSEQYF
TGTGCCAGCAGTTTTGACAGCAGCGAGCAGTACTTC
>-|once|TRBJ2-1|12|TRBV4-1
CASSLDRTEQFF
TGCGCCAGCAGCCTCGACAGGACGGAGCAGTTCTTC
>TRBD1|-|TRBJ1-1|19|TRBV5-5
CASSFSGQVGFGANTEAFF
TGTGCCAGCAGCTTTAGTGGACAGGTCGGGTTTGGAGCGAACACTGAAGCTTTCTTT
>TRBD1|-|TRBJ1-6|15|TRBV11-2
CASSLKGTGVSPLHF
TGTGCCAGCAGCTTAAAGGGGACAGGGGTTTCACCCCTCCACTTT
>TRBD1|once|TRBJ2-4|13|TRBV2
CASLGQGRGIQYF
TGTGCCAGCCTAGGACAGGGGAGGGGCATTCAGTACTTC
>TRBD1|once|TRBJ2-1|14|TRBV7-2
CASSSYRGHNEQFF
TGTGCCAGCAGCAGCTACAGGGGCCACAATGAGCAGTTCTTC
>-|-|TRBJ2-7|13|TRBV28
CATARVDLVQQYF
TGTGCCACCGCAAGGGTGGACTTGGTCCAGCAGTACTTC
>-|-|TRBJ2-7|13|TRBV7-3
CASSLLERYEQYF
TGTGCCAGCAGCCTTCTAGAGCGCTACGAGCAGTACTTC
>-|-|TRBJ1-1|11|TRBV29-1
CSVEGDTEAFF
TGCAGCGTTGAAGGGGACACTGAAGCTTTCTTT